The clone carrying this TCR beta chain occurred many times. Its antigen is not identified. The TCR library protocol attached unique molecular identifiers to the individual cDNA molecules. TCRdb itself ran the 5' RACE reads through MiXCR, one entry per CDR3 protein. The repertoire holds 45,000 to 55,000 distinct CDR3 sequences, with roughly 13% as singletons. The data derive from a study of early T cells in non-severe SARS-CoV-2 infection. On the study more broadly: Unsorted whole blood bulk RNA was sequenced, with unpaired chains.

Regarding the study as a whole: Database matching using VDJdb favored anti-spike CD8 responses, with private and CD4 specificities left missing.

CDR1 and CDR2 (germline): DFQATT, SNEGSKA (reference sequence). The trim removed 3 bases at V and 5 bases at J, leaving 13 bases unmatched. This CDR3 region has 17 residues. The material sequenced was whole blood. The chain recombines TRBV20-1 with TRBJ2-5, with 12 bases fitting TRBD2. The sequence derives from an adult who was a healthcare worker with PCR-confirmed SARS-CoV-2 infection or an uninfected control (not recorded which). The CDR3 bases are TGCAGTGCTAGGGATTCGCAGCTAGCGGGAGGGTATGAGACCCAGTACTTC. Protein sequence: CSARDSQLAGGYETQYF.